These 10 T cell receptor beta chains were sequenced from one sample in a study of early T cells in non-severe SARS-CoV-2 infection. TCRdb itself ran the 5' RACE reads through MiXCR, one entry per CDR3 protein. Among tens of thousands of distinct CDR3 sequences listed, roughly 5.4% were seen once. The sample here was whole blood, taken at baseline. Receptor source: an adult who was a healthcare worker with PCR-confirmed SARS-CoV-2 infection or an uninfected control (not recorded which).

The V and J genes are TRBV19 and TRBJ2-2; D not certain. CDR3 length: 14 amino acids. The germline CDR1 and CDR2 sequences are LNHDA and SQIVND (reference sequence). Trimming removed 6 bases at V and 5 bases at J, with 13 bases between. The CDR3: CASSASRKTGELFF. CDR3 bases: TGTGCCAGTAGCGCCTCTCGAAAAACCGGGGAGCTGTTTTTT.

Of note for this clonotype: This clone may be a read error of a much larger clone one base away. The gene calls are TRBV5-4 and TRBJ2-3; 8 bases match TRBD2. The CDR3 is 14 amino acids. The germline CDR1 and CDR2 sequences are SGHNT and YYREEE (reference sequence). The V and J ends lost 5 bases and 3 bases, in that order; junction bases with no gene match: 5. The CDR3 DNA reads TGTGCCAGCAGTTTAGCGGGAAGAACAGATACGCAGTATTTT. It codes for CASSLAGRTDTQYF. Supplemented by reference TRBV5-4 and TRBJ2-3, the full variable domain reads ETGVTQSPTHLIKTRGQQVTLRCSSQSGHNTVSWYQQALGQGPQFIFQYYREEENGRGNFPPRFSGLQFPNYSSELNVNALELDDSALYLCASSLAGRTDTQYFGPGTRLTVL.

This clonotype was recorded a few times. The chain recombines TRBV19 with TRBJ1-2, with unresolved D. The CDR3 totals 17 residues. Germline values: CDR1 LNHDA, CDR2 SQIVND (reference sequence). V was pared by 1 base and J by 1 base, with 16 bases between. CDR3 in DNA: TGTGCCAGTAGTATAGCCCCACCCGGACGGATTAACTATGGCTACACCTTC. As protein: CASSIAPPGRINYGYTF. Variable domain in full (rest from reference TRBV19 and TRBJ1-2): DGGITQSPKYLFRKEGQNVTLSCEQNLNHDAMYWYRQDPGQGLRLIYYSQIVNDFQKGDIAEGYSVSREKKESFPLTVTSAQKNPTAFYLCASSIAPPGRINYGYTFGSGTRLTVV.

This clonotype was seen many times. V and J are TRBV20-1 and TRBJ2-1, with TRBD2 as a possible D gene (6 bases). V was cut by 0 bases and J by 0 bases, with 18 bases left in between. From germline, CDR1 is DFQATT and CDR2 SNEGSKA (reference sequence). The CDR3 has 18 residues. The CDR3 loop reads CSARDSFLRGNSYNEQFF. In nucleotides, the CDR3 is TGCAGTGCTAGAGATTCCTTCCTCCGCGGGAACTCCTACAATGAGCAGTTCTTC.

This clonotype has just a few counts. The CDR3 sequence: CASSQVRPSYNEQFF. The CDR3 nucleotides read TGTGCCAGCAGCCAAGTGAGGCCTTCCTACAATGAGCAGTTCTTC. The gene calls are TRBV3-1 and TRBJ2-1; no reliable D call. The CDR3 has 15 amino acids. Deletions cut 1 base from V and 1 base from J, with 8 bases between. CDR1 LGHDT and CDR2 YNNKEL come from the germline V gene (reference sequence).

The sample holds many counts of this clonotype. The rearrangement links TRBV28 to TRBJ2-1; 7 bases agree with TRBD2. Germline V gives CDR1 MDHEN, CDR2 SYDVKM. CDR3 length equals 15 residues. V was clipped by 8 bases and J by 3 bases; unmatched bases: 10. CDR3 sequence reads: CASPPRGSVYNEQFF. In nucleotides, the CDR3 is TGTGCCAGCCCCCCCCGCGGGAGTGTCTACAATGAGCAGTTCTTC.

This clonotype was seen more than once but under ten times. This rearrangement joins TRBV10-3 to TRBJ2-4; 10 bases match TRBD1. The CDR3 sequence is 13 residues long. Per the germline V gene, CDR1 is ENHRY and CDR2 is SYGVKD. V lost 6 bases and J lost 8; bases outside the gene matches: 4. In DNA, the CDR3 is TGTGCCATCAGCCGGACAGGGGGGGACATTCAGTACTTC. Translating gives CAISRTGGDIQYF.

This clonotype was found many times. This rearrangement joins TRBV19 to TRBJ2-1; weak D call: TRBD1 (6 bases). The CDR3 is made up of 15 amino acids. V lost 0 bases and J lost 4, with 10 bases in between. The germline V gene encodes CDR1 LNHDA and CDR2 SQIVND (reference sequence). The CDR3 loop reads CASSIDNRAYNEQFF. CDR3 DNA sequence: TGTGCCAGTAGTATAGATAACAGGGCGTACAATGAGCAGTTCTTC.

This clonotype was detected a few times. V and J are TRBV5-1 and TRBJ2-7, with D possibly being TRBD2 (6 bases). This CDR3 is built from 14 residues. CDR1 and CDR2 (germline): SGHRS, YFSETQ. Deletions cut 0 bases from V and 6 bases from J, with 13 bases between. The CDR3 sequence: CASSLAGAEGEQYF. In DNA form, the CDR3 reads TGCGCCAGCAGCTTGGCCGGGGCGGAGGGCGAGCAGTACTTC.

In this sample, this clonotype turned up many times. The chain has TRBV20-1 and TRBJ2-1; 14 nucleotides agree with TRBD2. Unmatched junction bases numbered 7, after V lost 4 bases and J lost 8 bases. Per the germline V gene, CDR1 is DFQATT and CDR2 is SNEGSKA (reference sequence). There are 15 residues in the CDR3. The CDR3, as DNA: TGCAGTGCTATATGGACTAGCGGGAGGCCCGATGAGCAGTTCTTC. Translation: CSAIWTSGRPDEQFF.